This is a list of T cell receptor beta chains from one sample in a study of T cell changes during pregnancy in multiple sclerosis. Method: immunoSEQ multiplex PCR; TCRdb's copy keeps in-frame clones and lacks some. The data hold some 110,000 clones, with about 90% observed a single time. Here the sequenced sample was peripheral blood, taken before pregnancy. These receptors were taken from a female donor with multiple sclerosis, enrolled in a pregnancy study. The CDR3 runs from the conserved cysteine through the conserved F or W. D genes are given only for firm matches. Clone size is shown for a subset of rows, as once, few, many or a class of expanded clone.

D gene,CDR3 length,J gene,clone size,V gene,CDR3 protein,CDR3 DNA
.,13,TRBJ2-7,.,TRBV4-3,CASSHRLEYEQYF,TGCGCCAGCAGCCACCGACTAGAGTACGAGCAGTACTTC
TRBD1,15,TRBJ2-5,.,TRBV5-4,CASSLEGQGFETQYF,TGTGCCAGCAGCTTGGAGGGACAGGGTTTTGAGACCCAGTACTTC
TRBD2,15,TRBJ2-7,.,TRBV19,CASSTTSGNPLEQYF,TGTGCCAGTTCCACTACTAGCGGAAACCCCCTCGAGCAGTACTTC
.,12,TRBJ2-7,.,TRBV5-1,CASSLPEYEQYF,TGCGCCAGCAGCCTGCCCGAGTACGAGCAGTACTTC
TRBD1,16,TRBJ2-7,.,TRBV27,CASRKDLQGPSYEQYF,TGTGCCAGCAGAAAAGATCTACAGGGGCCCTCCTACGAGCAGTACTTC
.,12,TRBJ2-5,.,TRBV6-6,CASSYSRETQYF,TGTGCCAGCAGTTACTCGAGGGAGACCCAGTACTTC
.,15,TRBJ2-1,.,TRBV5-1,CASSLVNPVSHEQFF,TGCGCCAGCAGCTTGGTTAACCCAGTTTCCCATGAGCAGTTCTTC
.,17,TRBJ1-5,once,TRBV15,CATSRDRGGGVGQPQHF,TGTGCCACCAGCAGAGATCGGGGAGGGGGTGTTGGCCAGCCCCAGCATTTT
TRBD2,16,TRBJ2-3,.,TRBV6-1,CASSDGTSGGADTQYF,TGTGCCAGCAGTGACGGGACTAGCGGGGGGGCAGATACGCAGTATTTT
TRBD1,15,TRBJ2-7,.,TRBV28,CASSLNDREDYEQYF,TGTGCCAGCAGTTTAAACGACAGGGAAGACTACGAGCAGTACTTC
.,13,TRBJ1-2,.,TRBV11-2,CASSPSGFVGYTF,TGTGCCAGCAGCCCCAGTGGCTTCGTAGGCTACACCTTC
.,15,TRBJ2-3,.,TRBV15,CATSDRDLLTDTQYF,TGTGCCACCAGCGACCGGGACTTACTCACAGATACGCAGTATTTT
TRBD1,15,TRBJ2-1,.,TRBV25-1,CASTGGQGDVNEQFF,TGTGCCAGCACTGGGGGACAGGGGGATGTCAATGAGCAGTTCTTC
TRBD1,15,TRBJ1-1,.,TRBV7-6,CASSLEPGGFTEAFF,TGTGCCAGCAGCTTAGAGCCAGGGGGCTTCACTGAAGCTTTCTTT
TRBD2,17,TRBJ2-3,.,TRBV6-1,CASSEWGKTAGADTQYF,TGTGCCAGCAGTGAATGGGGGAAGACCGCGGGAGCAGATACGCAGTATTTT
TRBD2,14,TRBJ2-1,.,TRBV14,CASSRLAGGHEQFF,TGTGCCAGCAGCCGACTAGCGGGGGGCCATGAGCAGTTCTTC
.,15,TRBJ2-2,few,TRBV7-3,CASSRTGANTGELFF,TGTGCCAGCAGCCGGACTGGCGCGAACACCGGGGAGCTGTTTTTT
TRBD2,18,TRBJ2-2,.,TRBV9,CASSGRTSGGANTGELFF,TGTGCCAGCAGCGGCCGGACTAGCGGGGGGGCGAACACCGGGGAGCTGTTTTTT
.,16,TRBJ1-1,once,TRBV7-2,CASSLSQGYLGTEAFF,TGTGCCAGCAGCTTAAGTCAGGGCTATCTTGGGACTGAAGCTTTCTTT
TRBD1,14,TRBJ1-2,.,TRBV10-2,CASSELGQGDGYTF,TGCGCCAGCAGTGAGCTGGGACAGGGGGATGGCTACACCTTC
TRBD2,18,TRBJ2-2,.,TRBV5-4,CASSPGLAGGQNTGELFF,TGTGCCAGCAGTCCTGGACTAGCGGGGGGCCAAAATACCGGGGAGCTGTTTTTT
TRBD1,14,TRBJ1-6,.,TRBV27,CASSLEDRASPLHF,TGTGCCAGCAGTTTGGAGGACAGGGCATCACCCCTCCACTTT
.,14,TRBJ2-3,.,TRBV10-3,CAISDSLAFDTQYF,TGTGCCATCAGTGATTCTCTAGCTTTTGATACGCAGTATTTT
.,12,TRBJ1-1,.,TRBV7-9,CASSPESTEAFF,TGTGCCAGCAGCCCCGAGAGCACTGAAGCTTTCTTT
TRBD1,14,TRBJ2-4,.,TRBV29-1,CSVQQGLAKNIQYF,TGCAGCGTCCAACAGGGGCTAGCCAAAAACATTCAGTACTTC
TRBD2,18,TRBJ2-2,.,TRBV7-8,CASSLVASGRVGTGELFF,TGTGCCAGCAGCTTAGTGGCTAGCGGGAGGGTGGGCACCGGGGAGCTGTTTTTT
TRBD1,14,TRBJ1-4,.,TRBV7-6,CASSPDRGVEKLFF,TGTGCCAGCAGCCCCGACAGGGGTGTCGAAAAACTGTTTTTT
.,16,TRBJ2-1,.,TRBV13,CASSFTGSVTYNEQFF,TGTGCCAGCAGCTTTACCGGGTCGGTCACCTACAATGAGCAGTTCTTC
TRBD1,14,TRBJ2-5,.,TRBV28,CASSEPGTGGTQYF,TGTGCCAGCAGCGAGCCCGGGACAGGGGGGACCCAGTACTTC
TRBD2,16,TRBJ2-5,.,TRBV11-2,CASSPLTSGRGETQYF,TGTGCCAGCAGCCCCCTGACTAGCGGGAGGGGGGAGACCCAGTACTTC
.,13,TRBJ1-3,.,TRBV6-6,CASSLSSGNTIYF,TGTGCCAGCAGTCTATCTTCAGGAAACACCATATATTTT
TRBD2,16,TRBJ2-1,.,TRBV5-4,CASSLALLSGRDEQFF,TGTGCCAGCAGCTTGGCCTTGCTTAGCGGGAGGGATGAGCAGTTCTTC